The present TCR beta chain was sequenced within a study of shared clonotypes between healthy human individuals. Study background: CD4 naive cells filled three plates per donor, CD4 memory three, CD8 naive two and CD8 memory one.

Method: immunoSEQ multiplex PCR; TCRdb's copy keeps in-frame clones and lacks some. The repertoire includes roughly 2 million clones, 85% to 95% of them detected once, and 1.1% sits in the top ten. About this clone itself: Its specificity is unknown.

This CDR3 spans 14 amino acids. V shed 4 bases and J 4 bases; nucleotides not matched to a gene: 5. From germline, CDR1 is ENHRY and CDR2 SYGVKD. Findings of the study overall: Relative to their counterparts shared across all four donors, non-shared clonotypes exhibited diminished generation probabilities. Naive subsets typically showed greater estimated richness than memory subsets. Depth of sequencing was expected to influence donor clonotype sharing.

Positive CCR7 selection of CD45RO-negative cells yielded the naive CD8 cells, and terminally differentiated effector memory CD45RA+ cells were excluded. The chain joins TRBV10-3 to TRBJ2-5; 8 nucleotides line up with TRBD2. Sequenced: naive CD8+ T cells sorted from blood. The clonotype comes from a man between 18 and 35 years old in good health. The CDR3: CAISAPGGPETQYF. CDR3 DNA: TGTGCCATCAGTGCCCCGGGAGGGCCAGAGACCCAGTACTTC.